These 21 T cell receptor beta chains originate from one sample sequenced in a study of neurological immune-mediated disorders. TCRdb analysed the 5' RACE reads with MiXCR anew, one entry per CDR3 protein. The sample includes more than 75,000 distinct CDR3 sequences, over 9% of them seen just once. The sample was PBMCs. Receptors were obtained from a middle-aged man in good health.

This clonotype was observed at least ten times. The V call is TRBV24-1, the J call TRBJ1-2, with D maybe TRBD1 (6 bases). V gave up 4 bases and J gave up 0 bases, with 11 bases separating them. The CDR3 runs 15 residues. CDR1 is KGHDR, CDR2 SFDVKD, per germline. The CDR3 region has the DNA TGTGCCACCAGTGACCCCGACAGGCCTAACTATGGCTACACCTTC. It codes for CATSDPDRPNYGYTF.

This clonotype was recorded at least ten times. This chain links TRBV5-1 with TRBJ2-1; 7 positions match TRBD1. Germline lookup yields CDR1 SGHRS and CDR2 YFSETQ. Unmatched junction bases numbered 8, after V lost 5 bases and J lost 3 bases. This CDR3 has 15 residues. The CDR3 reads CASSSGTDIYNEQFF. The CDR3 nucleotides read TGCGCCAGCAGTTCCGGGACAGACATCTACAATGAGCAGTTCTTC.

This clonotype was picked up many times. The chain joins TRBV12-3 or TRBV12-4 to TRBJ1-2; D not resolved. Trimming removed 6 bases from V and 0 bases from J, with 11 bases in between. The CDR3 totals 14 residues. The CDR3: CASSPNWANYGYTF. For the CDR3, the DNA is TGTGCCAGCAGCCCGAACTGGGCTAACTATGGCTACACCTTC.

The chain recombines TRBV20-1 with TRBJ2-7, with a possible D match to TRBD1 (6 bases). Germline-derived CDR1 and CDR2 are DFQATT and SNEGSKA (reference sequence). The CDR3 covers 14 residues. V was shortened by 5 bases and J by 0 bases, with 14 bases between the two germline ends. The CDR3 DNA is TGCAGTGCTTTAACAGGGACCGGCTCCTACGAGCAGTACTTC. Its protein is CSALTGTGSYEQYF.

This clonotype was detected many times. The chain joins TRBV5-1 to TRBJ2-1; 9 positions match TRBD2. V dropped 0 bases and J dropped 4; count of bases not matched to a gene: 2. The CDR3 covers 15 residues. CDR1 and CDR2 (germline): SGHRS, YFSETQ. The CDR3 spells CASSLVREGYNEQFF. The DNA for the CDR3 is TGCGCCAGCAGCTTGGTGCGGGAGGGTTACAATGAGCAGTTCTTC.

This clonotype has ten or more counts. The J gene is TRBJ1-1, the V gene TRBV29-1; D unclear. Germline V CDR1 and CDR2: SQVTM, ANQGSEA. The CDR3 spans 14 residues. Trimming left V 6 bases short and J 4 bases short, with 18 bases between. In DNA, the CDR3 is TGCAGCGTCGGCGAAATACGGTGGGGCACTGAAGCTTTCTTT. It is translated as CSVGEIRWGTEAFF. The variable domain in full, with the rest retrieved from reference TRBV29-1 and TRBJ1-1, is SAVISQKPSRDICQRGTSLTIQCQVDSQVTMMFWYRQQPGQSLTLIATANQGSEATYESGFVIDKFPISRPNLTFSTLTVSNMSPEDSSIYLCSVGEIRWGTEAFFGQGTRLTVV.

This clonotype was detected a few times. This may stem from a read error, because a much larger clone lies one nucleotide away. This rearrangement joins TRBV5-1 to TRBJ2-7, with D tentatively TRBD1 or TRBD2 (5 bases each). The CDR3 contains 13 residues. The V gene lost 4 bases and the J gene lost 9 bases, with 17 bases spanning the gap. CDR1 SGHRS and CDR2 YFSETQ come from the germline V gene. CDR3 protein: CASSVEGTHWQYF. CDR3 bases: TGCGCCAGCAGCGTGGAAGGGACCCACTGGCAGTACTTC.

This clonotype has a handful of counts. The chain uses TRBV9 and TRBJ2-7; D is possibly TRBD2 (5 bases). Between the trimmed V and J ends, which lost 3 bases and 6 bases, there was a span of 10 bases. CDR1 is SGDLS and CDR2 is YYNGEE in the germline V gene. The CDR3 totals 12 residues. CDR3 residues: CASSDVGGEQYF. Here the CDR3 DNA reads TGTGCCAGCAGCGATGTAGGAGGCGAGCAGTACTTC.

This clonotype was detected many times. The genes are TRBV18 and TRBJ2-7; the match to TRBD1 covers 9 bases. The CDR3 has 15 residues. Germline V gene lookup returns CDR1 KGHSH and CDR2 LQKENI. The ends lost 6 bases at V and 2 bases at J; junction bases unmatched: 8. CDR3 region: CASSLGGTGTYEQYF. CDR3 nucleotide sequence: TGTGCCAGCTCCCTAGGGGGGACAGGGACCTACGAGCAGTACTTC. Drawing the rest from reference TRBV18 and TRBJ2-7, the complete variable domain is NAGVMQNPRHLVRRRGQEARLRCSPMKGHSHVYWYRQLPEEGLKFMVYLQKENIIDESGMPKERFSAEFPKEGPSILRIQQVVRGDSAAYFCASSLGGTGTYEQYFGPGTRLTVT.

The chain combines TRBV3-1 with TRBJ1-1; tentative D call: TRBD1 (5 bases). Germline V lookup: CDR1 LGHDT, CDR2 YNNKEL (reference sequence). This CDR3 is 16 amino acids long. Trimming cost V 1 base and J 6 bases, with 18 bases left between them. This CDR3 reads CASSQGPGRAGAEAFF. CDR3 DNA sequence: TGTGCCAGCAGCCAAGGCCCGGGCAGGGCAGGAGCTGAAGCTTTCTTT.

This clonotype was counted ten times or more. The rearrangement joins TRBV5-1 to TRBJ2-5; D is possibly TRBD1 (5 bases). Between the trimmed V and J ends, which lost 2 bases and 1 base, there was a span of 9 bases. The CDR3 spans 14 residues. Per the germline V gene, CDR1 is SGHRS and CDR2 is YFSETQ. CDR3 sequence: CASSLKGFQETQYF. DNA of the CDR3: TGCGCCAGCAGCTTAAAGGGGTTCCAAGAGACCCAGTACTTC.

The gene calls are TRBV6-5 and TRBJ1-1; 7 nucleotides match TRBD1. V lost 2 bases and J lost 6; bases outside the gene matches: 3. CDR1 and CDR2 from the germline V gene are MNHEY and SVGAGI. The CDR3 runs 13 residues. Written as DNA, the CDR3 is TGTGCCAGCAGTTACAGGGGGCAAGCTGAAGCTTTCTTT. It encodes CASSYRGQAEAFF.

This clonotype was counted at least ten times. This rearrangement joins TRBV5-6 to TRBJ2-1; 7 bases are shared with TRBD2. The CDR3 loop spans 14 amino acids. The V gene end was trimmed by 4 bases and the J gene end by 7 bases; junction bases not matched to a gene: 8. Germline CDR1 and CDR2: SGHDT and YYEEEE. The CDR3 is CASSSGVVFNEQFF. The DNA for the CDR3 is TGTGCCAGCAGCAGCGGGGTGGTCTTTAATGAGCAGTTCTTC. The whole variable domain, remainder taken from reference TRBV5-6 and TRBJ2-1, is DAGVTQSPTHLIKTRGQQVTLRCSPKSGHDTVSWYQQALGQGPQFIFQYYEEEERQRGNFPDRFSGHQFPNYSSELNVNALLLGDSALYLCASSSGVVFNEQFFGPGTRLTVL.

At least ten counts were recorded for this clonotype. An end of the junction does not agree with germline; a read error may underlie this. The chain recombines TRBV7-9 with TRBJ1-2; the D is unclear. The CDR3 sequence is 13 residues long. Germline V CDR1 and CDR2: SEHNR, FQNEAQ (reference sequence). Here the CDR3 reads CASSLALSGPTSW. The CDR3 nucleotides are TGTGCCAGCAGCTTAGCGCTCAGCGGACCGACGTCCTGG. The variable domain in full, completed from reference TRBV7-9 and TRBJ1-2, reads DTGVSQNPRHKITKRGQNVTFRCDPISEHNRLYWYRQTLGQGPEFLTYFQNEAQLEKSRLLSDRFSAERPKGSFSTLEIQRTEQGDSAMYLCASSLALSGPTSWGSGTRLTVV.

A word on this clonotype: This clone may be a read error of a much larger clone one base away. V is TRBV10-3 and J is TRBJ1-2; 7 bases fit TRBD1. V trimming: 6 bases; J trimming: 5 bases; junction bases outside the gene matches: 9. The germline V gene encodes CDR1 ENHRY and CDR2 SYGVKD. This CDR3 contains 14 residues. The DNA of the CDR3 is TGTGCCATCAGCAACGGACAGGATCTTTATGGCTACACCTTC. Protein sequence: CAISNGQDLYGYTF.

For this clonotype: One junction end disagrees with the germline gene, perhaps due to a read error. CDR3 nucleotides: TGTGCCAGCAGCTTGTGGGGGAAAGATACCCATTACTTC. It specifies CASSLWGKDTHYF. The chain combines TRBV5-5 with TRBJ2-5; either TRBD1 or TRBD2 may fit D (5 bases each). Germline V CDR1 and CDR2: SGHKS, YYEKEE (reference sequence). This CDR3 contains 13 residues.

The table lists this clonotype with many counts. The gene calls are TRBV12-3 or TRBV12-4 and TRBJ1-1; a possible D gene is TRBD1 (6 bases). Trimming stripped 3 bases from V and 1 base from J, with 18 bases between. The CDR3 loop spans 17 amino acids. CDR3 nucleotides: TGTGCCAGCAGTTTTTCGGTTCCCAGGGGTTGGAACACTGAAGCTTTCTTT. This codes for CASSFSVPRGWNTEAFF.

This clonotype was seen repeatedly, ten times or more. V gene TRBV5-6 combines with J gene TRBJ1-6; D remains ambiguous. The ends were cut back, 4 bases at V and 13 bases at J, with 12 bases in the middle. The CDR3 has 12 amino acids. Germline CDR1 SGHDT, CDR2 YYEEEE. The CDR3 coding sequence is TGTGCCAGCAGCACGCTAAGCAGGCCCCTCCACTTT. Amino acids: CASSTLSRPLHF.

On this clonotype: Just one base apart from a much larger clone, this may be a read error. This chain uses TRBV29-1 with TRBJ2-1; 13 bases align to TRBD2. V was clipped by 0 bases and J by 8 bases; unmatched bases: 10. The CDR3 spans 17 residues. Per the germline V gene, CDR1 is SQVTM and CDR2 is ANQGSEA. This CDR3 is CSVEDWTSGSGLYEQFF. The CDR3 DNA is TGCAGCGTTGAAGACTGGACTAGCGGGAGTGGTCTCTATGAGCAGTTCTTC.

In this sample, this clonotype turned up many times. The genes are TRBV5-1 and TRBJ2-3; 10 bases align to TRBD2. Germline loops: CDR1 SGHRS, CDR2 YFSETQ. Trimming removed 1 base from V and 1 base from J; junction bases left unmatched: 9. CDR3 length: 18 amino acids. The CDR3 sequence: CASSLRGPLAGGTDTQYF. CDR3 coding DNA: TGCGCCAGCAGCTTGCGGGGGCCTCTAGCGGGGGGCACAGATACGCAGTATTTT.

This clonotype was observed many times. The J gene is TRBJ2-2, the V gene TRBV12-3 or TRBV12-4; TRBD2 aligns across 12 bases. J lost 6 bases, V lost 5 bases, and 13 bases had no gene match. This CDR3 is built from 18 residues. The CDR3 is CASSGLAGRLIAAGELFF. The DNA of the CDR3 is TGTGCCAGCAGTGGACTAGCGGGACGGTTGATAGCCGCCGGGGAGCTGTTTTTT.